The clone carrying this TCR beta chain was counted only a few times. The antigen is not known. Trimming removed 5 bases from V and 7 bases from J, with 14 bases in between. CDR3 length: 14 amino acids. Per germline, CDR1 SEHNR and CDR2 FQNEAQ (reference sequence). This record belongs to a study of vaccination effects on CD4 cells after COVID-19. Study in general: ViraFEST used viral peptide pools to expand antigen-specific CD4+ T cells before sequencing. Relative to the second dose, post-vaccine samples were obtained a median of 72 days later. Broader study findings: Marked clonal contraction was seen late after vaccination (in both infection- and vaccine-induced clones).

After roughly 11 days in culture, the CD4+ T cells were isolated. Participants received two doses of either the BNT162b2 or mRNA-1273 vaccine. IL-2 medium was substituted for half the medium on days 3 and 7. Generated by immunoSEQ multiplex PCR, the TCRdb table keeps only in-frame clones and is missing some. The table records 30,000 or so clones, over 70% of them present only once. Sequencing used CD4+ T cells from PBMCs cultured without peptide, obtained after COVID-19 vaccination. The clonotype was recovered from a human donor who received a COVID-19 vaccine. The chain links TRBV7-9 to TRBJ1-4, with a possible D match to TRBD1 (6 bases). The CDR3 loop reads CASSHGGGGEKLFF. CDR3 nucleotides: TGTGCCAGCAGCCACGGGGGCGGAGGTGAAAAACTGTTTTTT. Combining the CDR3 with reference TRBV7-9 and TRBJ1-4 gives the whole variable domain DTGVSQNPRHKITKRGQNVTFRCDPISEHNRLYWYRQTLGQGPEFLTYFQNEAQLEKSRLLSDRFSAERPKGSFSTLEIQRTEQGDSAMYLCASSHGGGGEKLFFGSGTQLSVL.